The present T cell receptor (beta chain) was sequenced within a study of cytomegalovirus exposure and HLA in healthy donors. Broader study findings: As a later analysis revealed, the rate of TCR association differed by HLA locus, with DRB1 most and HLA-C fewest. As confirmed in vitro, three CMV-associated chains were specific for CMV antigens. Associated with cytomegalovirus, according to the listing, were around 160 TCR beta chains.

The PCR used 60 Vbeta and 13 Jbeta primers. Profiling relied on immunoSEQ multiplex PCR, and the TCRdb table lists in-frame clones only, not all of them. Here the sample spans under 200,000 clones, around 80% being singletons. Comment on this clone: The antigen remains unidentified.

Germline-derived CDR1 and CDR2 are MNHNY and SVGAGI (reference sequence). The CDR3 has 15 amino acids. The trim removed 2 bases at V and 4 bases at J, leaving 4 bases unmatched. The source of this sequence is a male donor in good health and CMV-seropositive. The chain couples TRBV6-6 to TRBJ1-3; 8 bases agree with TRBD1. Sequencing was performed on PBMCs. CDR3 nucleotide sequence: TGTGCCAGCAGTTACACCGGGACAGGCGGAAACACCATATATTTT. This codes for CASSYTGTGGNTIYF.